This TCR beta chain was recovered during a study of blood T cells in healthy people across ages. With regard to this clonotype: The antigen is unknown.

Findings and limits, study-wide: A strong correlation was seen between TCR beta diversity and naive T cell percentage.

Together with a sample-barcoded 5' primer, a J-beta primer mix was included in a second PCR lasting about 6 to 12 cycles. The authors tagged each cDNA molecule using a template-switch adaptor with 12 random nucleotides. MiXCR was run by TCRdb on the 5' RACE reads, yielding one entry per CDR3 protein. This sample yields around 1,700,000 distinct CDR3 sequences, of which over 25% are seen a single time; more than 6% belongs to the top ten. The CDR3 sequence is 14 residues long. Between the trimmed V and J ends, which lost 8 bases and 1 base, there was a span of 13 bases. CDR1 SNHLY and CDR2 FYNNEI come from the germline V gene.

Sequences were obtained from blood. This chain uses TRBV2 with TRBJ2-3, with D perhaps TRBD2 (6 bases). This sequence was found in a woman under 40 in good health. In DNA, the CDR3 is TGTGCCAGCGGTCGGCGGGATGGCACAGATACGCAGTATTTT. It specifies CASGRRDGTDTQYF.